What follows is one T cell receptor (beta chain) and its context. TCRdb's table, derived via immunoSEQ multiplex PCR, lists solely in-frame clones and lacks some. The table records about 190,000 clones, roughly nine tenths of them present only once. These data come from a study of blood T cell repertoires in COVID-19. Across the whole study: The analysed material was cDNA or gDNA that came from T cells, B-cell-depleted T cells, or PBMCs.

The V and J ends lost 0 bases and 2 bases, in that order; junction bases with no gene match: 8. Germline CDR1 and CDR2: MGHRA and YSYEKL. The CDR3 has 17 amino acids. The TCR originated in a man aged 25-40 years with acute or convalescent COVID-19. Sequencing was performed on peripheral blood. This sequence joins TRBV4-1 and TRBJ2-7; 9 positions agree with TRBD1. The CDR3 is CASSQDSPRQGAYEQYF. The CDR3 DNA sequence: TGCGCCAGCAGCCAAGATAGTCCGAGACAGGGGGCCTACGAGCAGTACTTC.